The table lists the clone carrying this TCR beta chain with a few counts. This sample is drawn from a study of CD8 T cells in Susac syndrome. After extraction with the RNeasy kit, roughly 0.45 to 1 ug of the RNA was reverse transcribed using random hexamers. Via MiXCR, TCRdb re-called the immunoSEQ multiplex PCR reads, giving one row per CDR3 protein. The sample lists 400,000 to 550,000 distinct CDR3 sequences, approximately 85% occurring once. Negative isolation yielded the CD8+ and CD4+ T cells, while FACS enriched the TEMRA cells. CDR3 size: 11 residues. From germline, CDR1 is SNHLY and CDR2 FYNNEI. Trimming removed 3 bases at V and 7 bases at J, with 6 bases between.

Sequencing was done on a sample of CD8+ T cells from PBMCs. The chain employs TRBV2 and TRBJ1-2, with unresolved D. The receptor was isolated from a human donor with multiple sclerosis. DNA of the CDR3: TGTGCCAGCAGTGAGGTTTTTGGCTACACCTTC. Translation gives CASSEVFGYTF. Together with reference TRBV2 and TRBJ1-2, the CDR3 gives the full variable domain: EPEVTQTPSHQVTQMGQEVILRCVPISNHLYFYWYRQILGQKVEFLVSFYNNEISEKSEIFDDQFSVERPDGSNFTLKIRSTKLEDSAMYFCASSEVFGYTFGSGTRLTVV.